This T cell receptor beta chain is from a study of long-term antiretroviral therapy in people with HIV. Investigators performed immunoSEQ version v3.0 at survey level. It was 40,000-50,000 T-cell genomes per sample that sequencing targeted. The table came from immunoSEQ multiplex PCR; TCRdb's copy has only in-frame clones and leaves some out. The sample has around 28,000 clones, over 85% seen once. This clone appeared a single time. Antigen unknown. CDR3 length: 16 residues. Germline assignment: CDR1 SGHKS and CDR2 YYEKEE (reference sequence). Trimming stripped 4 bases from V and 8 bases from J, with 21 bases between. Findings of the study overall: Repertoire dominance by clones expanded before ART was seen at all time points. Blood collection from the mid-2000s to the late 2010s possibly occurred under older ART regimens.

The receptor's source is a woman aged 18-29 years with HIV. The sample in question was unsorted PBMCs, obtained 1.8 years after starting antiretroviral therapy. The chain combines TRBV5-5 with TRBJ1-4; D possibly corresponds to TRBD1 (6 bases). CDR3 in DNA: TGTGCCAGCAGCACGACCTCCTACAGGGCGGGCGAAAAACTGTTTTTT. It yields the protein CASSTTSYRAGEKLFF.